Each of the 23 T cell receptor beta chains below was sequenced from the same sample in a study of T cell repertoires in cytomegalovirus infection. TCRdb re-analysed the reads in MiXCR, keeping a single row per CDR3 protein. The data hold approximately 290,000 distinct CDR3 sequences, with roughly 25% observed a single time. The sample taken for sequencing was PBMCs. The receptors originated from a human donor in good health (CMV status not recorded). Some clones in this sample may be carry-over from other donors' samples.

The chain employs TRBV29-1 and TRBJ2-2, with a weak D call TRBD1 (5 bases). Germline CDR1 reads SQVTM; CDR2 reads ANQGSEA. The CDR3 runs 12 residues. Between the trimmed V and J ends, which lost 7 bases and 5 bases, there was a span of 11 bases. The CDR3: CSGRSGTGELFF. DNA for the CDR3: TGCAGCGGACGTTCAGGGACCGGGGAGCTGTTTTTT.

The rearrangement links TRBV20-1 to TRBJ2-1; TRBD2 matches at 8 bases. Per the germline V gene, CDR1 is DFQATT and CDR2 is SNEGSKA (reference sequence). J gave up 4 bases and V 0 bases, and 5 bases lay outside the gene matches. The CDR3 is 15 residues long. The CDR3 sequence: CSARDIREGYNEQFF. The CDR3 DNA reads TGCAGTGCTAGAGATATCCGGGAGGGATACAATGAGCAGTTCTTC.

This clonotype was seen a few times. The chain joins TRBV10-3 to TRBJ2-3; D perhaps matches TRBD1 (5 bases). Germline CDR1 reads ENHRY; CDR2 reads SYGVKD. The CDR3 covers 12 residues. The V gene lost 10 bases and the J gene lost 10 bases, with 18 bases spanning the gap. The CDR3 is CATDSAGRAQYF. Here the CDR3 DNA reads TGTGCCACCGACAGCGCTGGTAGGGCGCAGTATTTT.

This clonotype was seen at least ten times. V is TRBV7-9 and J is TRBJ1-1, with D maybe TRBD1 (5 bases). The germline V and J ends were trimmed by 5 bases and 5 bases, with 18 bases remaining between them. This CDR3 has 15 residues. Germline values: CDR1 SEHNR, CDR2 FQNEAQ (reference sequence). Here the CDR3 reads CASSNQGEGFTEAFF. CDR3 sequence (DNA): TGTGCCAGCAGCAACCAGGGTGAGGGGTTTACTGAAGCTTTCTTT.

The genes are TRBV5-1 and TRBJ2-7; 7 nucleotides align to TRBD2. Unmatched junction bases numbered 8, after V lost 5 bases and J lost 6 bases. The length of the CDR3 is 13 residues. From germline, CDR1 is SGHRS and CDR2 YFSETQ. CDR3 in amino acids: CASRSREGGEQYF. CDR3 nucleotides: TGCGCCAGCAGGTCCAGGGAGGGCGGCGAGCAGTACTTC. Together with reference TRBV5-1 and TRBJ2-7, the CDR3 gives the full variable domain: KAGVTQTPRYLIKTRGQQVTLSCSPISGHRSVSWYQQTPGQGLQFLFEYFSETQRNKGNFPGRFSGRQFSNSRSEMNVSTLELGDSALYLCASRSREGGEQYFGPGTRLTVT.

The sample holds a few counts of this clonotype. The chain uses TRBV2 and TRBJ1-5; D is ambiguous. Germline V gene sequence: CDR1 SNHLY, CDR2 FYNNEI. Trimming left V 1 base short and J 2 bases short, with 6 bases between. The CDR3 covers 14 residues. The CDR3 DNA sequence: TGTGCCAGCAGTGAAGTGGAGCGCAATCAGCCCCAGCATTTT. It is translated as CASSEVERNQPQHF. Full variable domain (outside the CDR3, taken from reference TRBV2 and TRBJ1-5): EPEVTQTPSHQVTQMGQEVILRCVPISNHLYFYWYRQILGQKVEFLVSFYNNEISEKSEIFDDQFSVERPDGSNFTLKIRSTKLEDSAMYFCASSEVERNQPQHFGDGTRLSIL.

This clonotype was recorded a few times. The genes are TRBV10-3 and TRBJ1-2; 8 nucleotides agree with TRBD1. This CDR3 region has 15 residues. Unmatched junction bases numbered 7, after V lost 6 bases and J lost 1 base. The V gene's germline CDR1 is ENHRY and CDR2 SYGVKD. As DNA, the CDR3 is TGTGCCATCAGGACGACAGGGGAAGGTAACTATGGCTACACCTTC. Protein sequence: CAIRTTGEGNYGYTF.

In this sample, this clonotype turned up a few times. The chain carries TRBV7-3 and TRBJ2-1; no reliable D call. Trimming took 2 bases from V and 1 from J, leaving 12 bases between them. The CDR3 runs 16 residues. CDR1 SGHTA and CDR2 FQGTGA come from the germline V gene. The DNA of the CDR3 is TGTGCCAGCAGCTTATTCCCAGGCGGTTCCTACAATGAGCAGTTCTTC. Amino acid sequence: CASSLFPGGSYNEQFF.

This clonotype was found many times. This chain joins TRBV28 and TRBJ2-7, with D perhaps matching TRBD1 (5 bases). This CDR3 contains 12 residues. Per the germline V gene, CDR1 is MDHEN and CDR2 is SYDVKM. The germline V and J ends were trimmed by 3 bases and 6 bases, with 9 bases remaining between them. For the CDR3, the DNA is TGTGCCAGCAGTTTGGCCAGGGTCGAGCAGTACTTC. Protein product: CASSLARVEQYF.

V and J are TRBV28 and TRBJ2-1; D perhaps matches TRBD2 (5 bases). V dropped 6 bases and J dropped 8 bases, with 14 bases sitting between them. The CDR3 totals 13 residues. Germline-derived CDR1 and CDR2 are MDHEN and SYDVKM. The CDR3 DNA follows: TGTGCCAGCAGCCCCACCAGGCGGGATGAGCAGTTCTTC. This codes for CASSPTRRDEQFF.

J is TRBJ2-1 and V is TRBV7-2; no definite D call. This CDR3 comprises 13 residues. V was shortened by 4 bases and J by 5 bases, with 9 bases between the two germline ends. Germline V gives CDR1 SGHTA, CDR2 FQGNSA. DNA of the CDR3: TGTGCCAGCAGCTCGACCCTAGACAATGAGCAGTTCTTC. It translates to CASSSTLDNEQFF.

This clonotype was found a few times. The rearrangement uses TRBV29-1 and TRBJ1-1; D unresolved. This CDR3 has 13 amino acids. V lost 3 bases to trimming and J lost 3 bases, with 11 bases between them. Germline V gene sequence: CDR1 SQVTM, CDR2 ANQGSEA. This CDR3 is CSVDVRRDTEAFF. The CDR3 nucleotides are TGCAGCGTTGACGTCAGGCGGGACACTGAAGCTTTCTTT. The full variable domain, in which reference TRBV29-1 and TRBJ1-1 provide the parts outside the CDR3, is SAVISQKPSRDICQRGTSLTIQCQVDSQVTMMFWYRQQPGQSLTLIATANQGSEATYESGFVIDKFPISRPNLTFSTLTVSNMSPEDSSIYLCSVDVRRDTEAFFGQGTRLTVV.

The rearrangement uses TRBV28 and TRBJ2-3, with 10 bases fitting TRBD2. This CDR3 is 15 amino acids long. From germline, CDR1 is MDHEN and CDR2 SYDVKM. J lost 6 bases, V lost 6 bases, and 9 bases had no gene match. The CDR3 bases are TGTGCCAGCAGGGTGGAGCGGGGGGGCGCGGATACGCAGTATTTT. It translates to CASRVERGGADTQYF.

The CDR3 region is CASSSLGGMRNEQFF. The CDR3 DNA reads as TGTGCCAGCAGTTCCCTCGGGGGGATGAGGAATGAGCAGTTCTTC. The rearrangement joins TRBV27 to TRBJ2-1, with 7 bases identical to TRBD2. Germline CDR1 is MNHEY and CDR2 is SMNVEV (reference sequence). Trimming removed 4 bases from V and 7 bases from J; junction bases left unmatched: 10. The CDR3 has 15 amino acids.

This clonotype was counted many times. CDR3 loop: CASSGAARDGSYEQYF. The DNA of the CDR3 is TGTGCCAGCAGTGGAGCCGCCCGGGACGGATCCTACGAGCAGTACTTC. This chain connects TRBV12-3 or TRBV12-4 to TRBJ2-7; the D call may be TRBD1 or TRBD2 (5 bases each). There are 16 residues in the CDR3. V lost 5 bases and J lost 1, with 18 bases in between.

This clonotype was seen at least ten times. A read error may produce the germline difference seen at one junction end. This chain connects TRBV12-3 or TRBV12-4 to TRBJ2-3; 8 bases agree with TRBD2. This CDR3 is built from 15 residues. CDR3 residues: CASRLAGTVTDTQYF. As DNA, the CDR3 is TGTGCCAGCAGGTTAGCGGGAACGGTTACAGATACGCAGTATTTT.

J is TRBJ2-1 and V is TRBV27, with TRBD1 matching over 7 bases. CDR3 length: 18 amino acids. The ends lost 3 bases at V and 0 bases at J; junction bases unmatched: 11. The germline V gene has CDR1 MNHEY and CDR2 SMNVEV (reference sequence). The CDR3 sequence: CASSFVPLAGGSYNEQFF. The DNA of the CDR3 is TGTGCCAGCAGTTTCGTTCCCCTTGCAGGGGGCTCCTACAATGAGCAGTTCTTC.

This clonotype was seen a few times. This chain joins TRBV29-1 and TRBJ2-7, with 10 positions matching TRBD1. Losses at the gene ends were 7 bases for V and 5 bases for J; bases not matched to a gene: 8. CDR3 length equals 13 residues. Per the germline V gene, CDR1 is SQVTM and CDR2 is ANQGSEA. CDR3 amino acids: CSAGRDRGDEQYF. The CDR3 region has the DNA TGCAGCGCTGGCCGGGACAGGGGTGACGAGCAGTACTTC.

In this sample, this clonotype turned up many times. The chain links TRBV7-6 to TRBJ2-7; TRBD1 agrees at 8 bases. The germline V gene has CDR1 SGHVS and CDR2 FNYEAQ. The CDR3 consists of 15 residues. V was pared by 6 bases and J by 6 bases, with 13 bases of the junction left unmatched. CDR3 DNA: TGTGCCAGCAGTCCAAAGGTCGCAGGGGGCTCCGAGCAGTACTTC. The encoded protein is CASSPKVAGGSEQYF.

This clonotype was counted at least ten times. The rearrangement links TRBV7-2 to TRBJ1-5, with D unclear. V was trimmed by 3 bases and J by 3 bases, leaving 6 bases between them. Germline CDR1 reads SGHTA; CDR2 reads FQGNSA. CDR3 length: 13 amino acids. In DNA form, the CDR3 reads TGTGCCAGCAGCTTTTTTAACAATCAGCCCCAGCATTTT. Its protein is CASSFFNNQPQHF.

The chain recombines TRBV2 with TRBJ2-7; D is uncertain. From germline, CDR1 is SNHLY and CDR2 FYNNEI. The CDR3 length is 16 residues. V lost 1 base, J lost 4 bases, and 17 bases lay in between. The CDR3 DNA reads TGTGCCAGCAGTGAAGGGCCAGGCGCCTTGGTGTACGAGCAGTACTTC. This translates into CASSEGPGALVYEQYF.

This clonotype was seen ten or more times. This sequence joins TRBV7-8 and TRBJ2-2, with 11 bases fitting TRBD2. The CDR3 length is 17 residues. Germline values: CDR1 SGHVS, CDR2 FQNEAQ. V gave up 5 bases and J gave up 3 bases; unmatched junction bases: 8. The CDR3 DNA reads TGTGCCAGCAGCCGACTAGCGGGAAGAACGTACACCGGGGAGCTGTTTTTT. Encoded protein: CASSRLAGRTYTGELFF.

This clonotype was recorded a few times. The rearrangement links TRBV6-5 to TRBJ2-7; the D is unclear. The CDR3 sequence is 15 residues long. In germline, CDR1 is MNHEY, CDR2 SVGAGI. The ends were cut back, 1 base at V and 2 bases at J, with 12 bases in the middle. The CDR3 DNA reads TGTGCCAGCAGTTACTTTGCAGGTCGTACCTACGAGCAGTACTTC. Its protein product is CASSYFAGRTYEQYF.